These 32 T cell receptor beta chains came from one sample sequenced in a study of T cell repertoires in cytomegalovirus infection. TCRdb reprocessed the reads via MiXCR and lists one record per CDR3 protein. Of around 94,000 distinct CDR3 sequences listed, approximately 15% were seen once; the top ten hold 6.5% to 9.5%. Sequences were obtained from PBMCs. The receptor set was obtained from a human donor in good health (CMV status not recorded). Some clones in this sample may be carry-over from other donors' samples.

The rearrangement uses TRBV3-1 and TRBJ2-1; TRBD2 matches 8 bases. Germline CDR1 and CDR2: LGHDT and YNNKEL (reference sequence). The CDR3 is made up of 16 amino acids. After removal of 2 bases from V and 4 bases from J, the junction contained 7 bases not matched to a gene. CDR3 in DNA: TGTGCCAGCAGCCAAACTCGGGGGGGGGTTTACAATGAGCAGTTCTTC. Amino acid sequence: CASSQTRGGVYNEQFF.

In its sample, this clonotype was seen a few times. The V call is TRBV20-1, the J call TRBJ2-3; D might be TRBD1 or TRBD2, each matching 6 bases. This CDR3 region has 12 residues. Germline values: CDR1 DFQATT, CDR2 SNEGSKA (reference sequence). The V end lost 4 bases, the J end lost 6 bases, and 11 bases lay between the germline ends. In nucleotides, the CDR3 is TGCAGTGCTACGGTGGGGGGCGATACGCAGTATTTT. This translates into CSATVGGDTQYF.

CDR3 amino acids: CATSDSRTGVFYEQYF. CDR3 sequence (DNA): TGTGCCACCAGTGATTCCCGGACAGGGGTGTTCTACGAGCAGTACTTC. V is TRBV24-1 and J is TRBJ2-7, with 9 bases matching TRBD1. Unmatched junction bases numbered 7, after V lost 2 bases and J lost 3 bases. Germline V gives CDR1 KGHDR, CDR2 SFDVKD. The CDR3 runs 16 residues.

This chain joins TRBV6-1 and TRBJ1-2; D is uncertain. V lost 6 bases to trimming and J lost 3 bases, with 14 bases between them. From germline, CDR1 is MNHNS and CDR2 SASEGT. This CDR3 comprises 14 residues. CDR3 residues: CASRRPPGYYGYTF. CDR3 DNA sequence: TGTGCCAGCAGGCGGCCTCCCGGATACTATGGCTACACCTTC.

At least ten counts were recorded for this clonotype. The V and J genes are TRBV7-2 and TRBJ2-4; D unresolved. CDR3 length: 15 residues. Germline CDR1 is SGHTA and CDR2 is FQGNSA. The V and J ends lost 5 bases and 1 base respectively, with 12 bases between them. The CDR3 sequence is CASSPLDGAKNIQYF. The DNA for the CDR3 is TGTGCCAGCAGCCCGCTTGACGGGGCCAAAAACATTCAGTACTTC. The variable domain in full, completed from reference TRBV7-2 and TRBJ2-4, reads GAGVSQSPSNKVTEKGKDVELRCDPISGHTALYWYRQSLGQGLEFLIYFQGNSAPDKSGLPSDRFSAERTGGSVSTLTIQRTQQEDSAVYLCASSPLDGAKNIQYFGAGTRLSVL.

Details on this clonotype: A junction end diverges from the germline sequence, so it may reflect a read error. The J gene is TRBJ2-1, the V gene TRBV24-1, with D perhaps matching TRBD1 (5 bases). Germline V CDR1 and CDR2: KGHDR, SFDVKD. The CDR3 is made up of 17 amino acids. The CDR3 region has the DNA TGTGCCACAAGTGGCTCCTTCAGGGCCAACTCCTACAATGAGCAGTTCTTC. The encoded protein is CATSGSFRANSYNEQFF.

Ten or more counts support this clonotype. This chain joins TRBV7-2 and TRBJ1-4; D may be TRBD1 (6 bases). This CDR3 region has 12 residues. V gave up 3 bases and J gave up 8 bases, with 7 bases separating them. Germline CDR1 reads SGHTA; CDR2 reads FQGNSA. The CDR3 here is CASSLQGEKLFF. The CDR3 bases are TGTGCCAGCAGCTTGCAGGGGGAAAAACTGTTTTTT.

This clonotype was observed at least ten times. The chain carries TRBV7-2 and TRBJ2-2; no clear D gene. CDR3 length: 13 amino acids. V was shortened by 4 bases and J by 5 bases, with 8 bases between the two germline ends. CDR1 and CDR2 (germline): SGHTA, FQGNSA. CDR3: CASSSGPTGELFF. CDR3 in DNA: TGTGCCAGCAGCTCCGGCCCAACCGGGGAGCTGTTTTTT.

This clonotype has a count of ten or more. The rearrangement links TRBV12-3 or TRBV12-4 to TRBJ2-7; TRBD1 might be the D (6 bases). This CDR3 is 16 amino acids long. V lost 3 bases to trimming and J lost 2 bases, with 17 bases between them. The CDR3 DNA reads TGTGCCAGCAGTTTGGTGGGGGACACAGATACCTACGAGCAGTACTTC. As protein: CASSLVGDTDTYEQYF.

The chain couples TRBV3-1 to TRBJ1-5; D possibly corresponds to TRBD1 (5 bases). Germline CDR1 reads LGHDT; CDR2 reads YNNKEL (reference sequence). Trimming pared 1 base from V and 5 bases from J, leaving 12 bases between. CDR3 length: 15 amino acids. The CDR3 coding sequence is TGTGCCAGCAGCCAAGGGAGGGACGGTGATCAGCCCCAGCATTTT. This gives the protein CASSQGRDGDQPQHF.

This clonotype was detected many times. The V and J genes are TRBV7-2 and TRBJ2-3; 7 bases line up with TRBD2. V lost 4 bases to trimming and J lost 0 bases; unmatched junction nucleotides: 4. This CDR3 contains 15 residues. Per germline, CDR1 SGHTA and CDR2 FQGNSA. In nucleotides, the CDR3 is TGTGCCAGCAGCTACAGCGGGACTAGCACAGATACGCAGTATTTT. Amino acids: CASSYSGTSTDTQYF.

V and J are TRBV11-3 and TRBJ2-2; 11 nucleotides align to TRBD2. This CDR3 has 15 residues. V shed 5 bases, J shed 3 bases, and the junction held 2 bases outside the gene matches. Germline CDR1 is SGHNT and CDR2 is YENEEA. CDR3 nucleotide sequence: TGTGCCAGCAGCCCACTAGCGGGAGACACCGGGGAGCTGTTTTTT. It is translated as CASSPLAGDTGELFF. The full variable domain, rest sourced from reference TRBV11-3 and TRBJ2-2, is EAGVVQSPRYKIIEKKQPVAFWCNPISGHNTLYWYLQNLGQGPELLIRYENEEAVDDSQLPKDRFSAERLKGVDSTLKIQPAELGDSAVYLCASSPLAGDTGELFFGEGSRLTVL.

The chain has TRBV12-5 and TRBJ2-3; D not resolved. CDR3 length equals 13 residues. Germline assignment: CDR1 LGHNT and CDR2 FRNRAP. The V and J ends lost 7 bases and 1 base respectively, with 9 bases between them. Written as DNA, the CDR3 is TGTGCTAGTGATTCTCGGGGCACAGATACGCAGTATTTT. Encoded protein: CASDSRGTDTQYF.

This clonotype was picked up many times. The gene calls are TRBV19 and TRBJ1-2; unclear D gene. Trimming cost V 7 bases and J 2 bases, with 20 bases left between them. CDR1 and CDR2 (germline): LNHDA, SQIVND (reference sequence). This CDR3 is 16 amino acids long. The CDR3, as DNA: TGTGCCAGTATGGGGTCAGGAAAGGCGGAGAACTATGGCTACACCTTC. Translated, it gives CASMGSGKAENYGYTF.

The rearrangement uses TRBV7-2 and TRBJ1-1; D not resolved. V was cut by 3 bases and J by 1 base, with 9 bases left in between. The CDR3 is 14 amino acids. CDR1 and CDR2 from the germline V gene are SGHTA and FQGNSA. The CDR3 sequence is CASSFQLRNTEAFF. DNA of the CDR3: TGTGCCAGCAGCTTCCAGCTTAGGAACACTGAAGCTTTCTTT.

This clonotype was recorded at least ten times. The V gene is TRBV7-9, the J gene TRBJ2-7; the D gene is possibly TRBD2 (6 bases). CDR3 size: 14 residues. Per germline, CDR1 SEHNR and CDR2 FQNEAQ (reference sequence). Trimming removed 9 bases at V and 2 bases at J, with 17 bases between. The chain's CDR3 is CASGGGTYPYEQYF. DNA for the CDR3: TGTGCCAGTGGTGGAGGGACCTACCCCTACGAGCAGTACTTC.

The chain has TRBV14 and TRBJ2-5, with 7 bases fitting TRBD1. This CDR3 contains 15 residues. Germline assignment: CDR1 SGHDN and CDR2 FVKESK. V was pared by 5 bases and J by 1 base, with 7 bases of the junction left unmatched. In nucleotides, the CDR3 is TGTGCCAGCAGCGGACTGACAGGGCTCCAAGAGACCCAGTACTTC. It is translated as CASSGLTGLQETQYF.

This clonotype occurred a few times. CDR3 in amino acids: CASTRTSGGFSRGEQFF. Here the CDR3 DNA reads TGTGCCAGCACTCGGACTAGCGGGGGTTTTTCAAGGGGTGAGCAGTTCTTC. V gene TRBV12-3 or TRBV12-4 combines with J gene TRBJ2-1, with 13 bases lining up with TRBD2. V shed 7 bases and J 9 bases; nucleotides not matched to a gene: 15. The CDR3 extends over 17 amino acids.

For the CDR3, the DNA is TGTGCCAGCGGAGGTCCCTCTGGAAACACCATATATTTT. Translation gives CASGGPSGNTIYF. This rearrangement joins TRBV6-2 or TRBV6-3 to TRBJ1-3, with D unresolved. Germline values: CDR1 MNHEY, CDR2 SVGEGT. The CDR3 spans 13 residues. Trimming took 8 bases from V and 0 from J, leaving 8 bases between them.

The rearrangement joins TRBV24-1 to TRBJ2-1; unclear D gene. This CDR3 comprises 15 residues. Trimming cost V 3 bases and J 4 bases, with 12 bases left between them. Germline CDR1 KGHDR, CDR2 SFDVKD. The CDR3 coding sequence is TGTGCCACCAGTGATCCGTCCGGATCTTACAATGAGCAGTTCTTC. This codes for CATSDPSGSYNEQFF.

This clonotype was observed a handful of times. The chain carries TRBV5-4 and TRBJ2-7; 9 bases line up with TRBD1. With V trimmed by 3 bases and J by 4 bases, 8 bases remained unmatched. The CDR3 extends over 15 amino acids. Germline CDR1 and CDR2: SGHNT and YYREEE (reference sequence). In DNA, the CDR3 is TGTGCCAGCAGCTCGCCGGGACAGGGAGGTTACGAGCAGTACTTC. Amino acid sequence: CASSSPGQGGYEQYF.

The rearrangement links TRBV28 to TRBJ1-4; D gene ambiguous. The CDR3 length is 14 residues. The V end was cut by 1 base, the J end by 8 bases, with 11 bases between. Germline V CDR1 and CDR2: MDHEN, SYDVKM. This chain's CDR3 is CASSLSAGREKLFF. CDR3 coding DNA: TGTGCCAGCAGTTTATCCGCCGGGAGAGAAAAACTGTTTTTT.

Worth noting for this clonotype: One end of the junction does not line up with germline, which may come from a read error. The V gene is TRBV27, the J gene TRBJ2-2; the D is unclear. The CDR3 contains 14 residues. CDR1 is MNHEY and CDR2 is SMNVEV in the germline V gene (reference sequence). CDR3 in amino acids: CSSSRAWDTGELFF. CDR3 DNA sequence: TGTTCCAGCAGCCGGGCATGGGACACCGGGGAGCTGTTTTTT.

This clonotype turned up a few times. The chain couples TRBV12-3 or TRBV12-4 to TRBJ2-7; the match to TRBD1 covers 9 bases. Trimming at V came to 6 bases and at J to 5 bases, leaving 5 bases not matched to a gene. This CDR3 has 13 amino acids. The CDR3 is CASSPDRGNEQYF. DNA for the CDR3: TGTGCCAGCAGCCCGGACAGGGGAAACGAGCAGTACTTC.

This clonotype appeared a few times. The V call is TRBV10-3, the J call TRBJ1-5; maybe TRBD1 (5 bases). Germline CDR1 and CDR2: ENHRY and SYGVKD. This CDR3 is built from 15 residues. V lost 2 bases, J lost 9 bases, and 17 bases lay in between. CDR3 sequence: CAISERPTGNGPQHF. The CDR3 DNA reads TGTGCCATCAGTGAGAGGCCAACAGGTAACGGGCCCCAGCATTTT.

This clonotype was counted ten times or more. The V gene is TRBV7-3, the J gene TRBJ2-1; D not certain. The CDR3 length is 14 residues. Trimming took off 0 bases at V and 8 bases at J, with 11 bases between the two ends. Germline loops: CDR1 SGHTA, CDR2 FQGTGA. Here the CDR3 DNA reads TGTGCCAGCAGCTTAACTCGCCGCAGCGATGAGCAGTTCTTC. This gives the protein CASSLTRRSDEQFF.

This clonotype was recorded many times. The chain has TRBV19 and TRBJ2-1; D perhaps matches TRBD2 (5 bases). Germline CDR1 LNHDA, CDR2 SQIVND (reference sequence). V shed 6 bases and J shed 8 bases, with 11 bases lying between them. The CDR3 is 12 residues long. CDR3 sequence: CASRTGIDEQFF. The CDR3 coding sequence is TGTGCCAGTAGGACGGGGATCGATGAGCAGTTCTTC. Drawing the rest from reference TRBV19 and TRBJ2-1, the complete variable domain is DGGITQSPKYLFRKEGQNVTLSCEQNLNHDAMYWYRQDPGQGLRLIYYSQIVNDFQKGDIAEGYSVSREKKESFPLTVTSAQKNPTAFYLCASRTGIDEQFFGPGTRLTVL.

Of note for this clonotype: One end of the junction does not line up with germline, which may come from a read error. The chain is built from TRBV25-1 and TRBJ2-6; tentative D call: TRBD1 (6 bases). Germline V lookup: CDR1 MGHDK, CDR2 SYGVNS. The CDR3 spans 16 residues. The CDR3 region is CASNESGAGGANVLTF. The CDR3 DNA reads TGTGCCAGCAATGAATCAGGGGCTGGGGGGGCCAACGTCCTGACTTTC.

This clonotype was seen many times. The chain recombines TRBV7-2 with TRBJ2-5; 12 nucleotides line up with TRBD1. Germline CDR1 SGHTA, CDR2 FQGNSA. The CDR3 sequence is 17 residues long. V lost 1 base and J lost 4; bases outside the gene matches: 7. Here the CDR3 reads CASSLVGGTGGAETQYF. The DNA of the CDR3 is TGTGCCAGCAGCTTAGTAGGGGGGACAGGGGGCGCAGAGACCCAGTACTTC.

As for this clonotype: It may be a read error: a sequence one base away is much more abundant. This sequence joins TRBV4-1 and TRBJ1-4; 9 positions match TRBD1. Germline CDR1 MGHRA, CDR2 YSYEKL. The CDR3 spans 15 residues. The CDR3 reads CASSQAGTGSEELFF. In nucleotides, the CDR3 is TGCGCCAGCAGCCAAGCTGGGACAGGGAGTGAAGAACTGTTTTTT.

This clonotype was picked up many times. This chain links TRBV7-2 with TRBJ2-7; maybe TRBD1 (5 bases). This CDR3 region has 11 residues. CDR1 and CDR2 from the germline V gene are SGHTA and FQGNSA. V was clipped by 5 bases and J by 5 bases, with 7 bases between them. The CDR3 coding sequence is TGTGCCAGCAGCAGGGGCAACGAGCAGTACTTC. This codes for CASSRGNEQYF.

A note on this clonotype: Since a much larger clone is just one base distant, this may be a read error. The genes are TRBV5-4 and TRBJ2-7, with D unresolved. Germline values: CDR1 SGHNT, CDR2 YYREEE (reference sequence). Deletions cut 3 bases from V and 0 bases from J, with 10 bases between. The CDR3 covers 14 residues. CDR3 nucleotides: TGTGCCAGCAGCTCGCCGACCAACTCCTACGAGCAGTACTTC. It yields the protein CASSSPTNSYEQYF.